This is a list of T cell receptor beta chains from one sample in a study of neurological immune-mediated disorders. TCRdb analysed the 5' RACE reads with MiXCR anew, one entry per CDR3 protein. The table has 50,000 or so distinct CDR3 sequences, approximately 10% seen once; the top ten hold 1.5% to 2%. The sequencing sample was made of PBMCs. The receptors derive from a man aged 55 to 69 in good health. The CDR3 runs from the conserved cysteine through the conserved F or W. A D gene is named only where the DNA matches it firmly. A row's size may be missing; if present it is once, few, many or a size class.

J	V	D	size	DNA	CDR3
TRBJ2-3	TRBV20-1	-	many	TGCAGTGCCGGAGGGACAAGGGGGATCGATACGCAGTATTTT	CSAGGTRGIDTQYF
TRBJ2-2	TRBV7-8	-	many	TGTGCCAGCAGCGAACGGGACATTCGCGGGGAGCTGTTTTTT	CASSERDIRGELFF
TRBJ2-7	TRBV7-6	TRBD1	many	TGTGCCAGCAGCTTCGGACAGGGTGCCGAGCAGTACTTC	CASSFGQGAEQYF
TRBJ2-3	TRBV29-1	TRBD1	many	TGCAGCGTTGATCCCAGGGGGAATACGCAGTATTTT	CSVDPRGNTQYF
TRBJ2-6	TRBV5-1	-	many	TGCGCCAGCAGCCCAACTTACAGCTCTGGGGCCAACGTCCTGACTTTC	CASSPTYSSGANVLTF
TRBJ1-1	TRBV9	TRBD1	many	TGTGCCAGCAGCGCCAGACAGGGGATGAACACTGAAGCTTTCTTT	CASSARQGMNTEAFF
TRBJ2-7	TRBV7-2	TRBD1	many	TGTGCCAGCAGCCAAGGACAGGCCACCTACGAGCAGTACTTC	CASSQGQATYEQYF
TRBJ1-1	TRBV7-8	-	many	TGTGCCAGCAGCGCACAGGGTACTGAAGCTTTCTTT	CASSAQGTEAFF
TRBJ2-1	TRBV7-6	-	many	TGTGCCAGCAGCTTAGGGACCGTGAGCTCCTACAATGAGCAGTTCTTC	CASSLGTVSSYNEQFF
TRBJ2-5	TRBV5-1	-	many	TGCGCCAGCAGCTTGGGACAGGAATGGGGGACCCAGTACTTC	CASSLGQEWGTQYF
TRBJ2-5	TRBV18	TRBD2	-	TGTGCCAGCTCAACTAGGACTAGCGGGGTACAAGAGACCCAGTACTTC	CASSTRTSGVQETQYF
TRBJ1-5	TRBV20-1	-	many	TGCAGTGCTAGAGATAGCGGCAGGGGCAGCAATCAGCCCCAGCATTTT	CSARDSGRGSNQPQHF
TRBJ2-7	TRBV10-3	-	many	TGTGCCATCAGTGAGTCCTGGGGCGTCTCCTACGAGCAGTACTTC	CAISESWGVSYEQYF
TRBJ2-3	TRBV18	-	many	TGTGCCAGCTCACCACTTTCTGATACGCAGTATTTT	CASSPLSDTQYF